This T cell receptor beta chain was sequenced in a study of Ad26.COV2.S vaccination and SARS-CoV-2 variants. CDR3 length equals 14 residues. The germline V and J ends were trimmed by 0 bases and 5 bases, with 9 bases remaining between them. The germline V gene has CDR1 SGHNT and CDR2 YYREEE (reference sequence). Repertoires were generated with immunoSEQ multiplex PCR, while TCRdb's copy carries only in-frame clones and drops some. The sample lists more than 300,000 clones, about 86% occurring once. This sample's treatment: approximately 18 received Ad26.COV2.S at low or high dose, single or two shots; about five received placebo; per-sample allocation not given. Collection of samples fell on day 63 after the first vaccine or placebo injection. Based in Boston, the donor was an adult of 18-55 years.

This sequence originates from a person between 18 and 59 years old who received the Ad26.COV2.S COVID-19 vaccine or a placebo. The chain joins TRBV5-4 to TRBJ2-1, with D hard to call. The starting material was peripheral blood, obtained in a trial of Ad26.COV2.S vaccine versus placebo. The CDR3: CASSLGQRNNEQFF. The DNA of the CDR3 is TGTGCCAGCAGCTTGGGGCAAAGAAACAATGAGCAGTTCTTC.